This T cell receptor (beta chain) was found in a study of human T cells and chemical hapten exposure. Background on the study: TCR yields differed between samples (mainly from small differences in pooled library volume).

This clonotype was detected ten times or more. Time point reported: pre-sensitization, week 0. As for treatment: therapeutic diphenylcyclopropenone sensitization with weekly scalp DPC. Trimming removed 6 bases from V and 2 bases from J, with 14 bases in between. The germline gives CDR1 DFQATT, CDR2 SNEGSKA (reference sequence). The CDR3 runs to 14 residues. In the original workflow: Samples ranged from roughly 23,224 to 690,600 TCRs, with a median of approximately 91,000. In TCRdb, the RACE reads were re-called with MiXCR into one record per CDR3 protein. The V and J calls reflect TCRdb's pipeline rather than the authors' work. The sample includes tens of thousands of distinct CDR3 sequences, 9.6% of them seen just once.

Material: whole blood, obtained in connection with sensitization to the hapten diphenylcyclopropenone (DPC). The chain uses TRBV20-1 and TRBJ1-5; tentatively, D is TRBD1 (5 bases). This clonotype was sampled from a middle-aged woman with alopecia areata. Some clones in this sample may be carry-over from other donors' samples. The CDR3 DNA reads as TGCAGTGCCTCGGGGCCCACGGGCAATCAGCCCCAGCATTTT. Its protein is CSASGPTGNQPQHF.